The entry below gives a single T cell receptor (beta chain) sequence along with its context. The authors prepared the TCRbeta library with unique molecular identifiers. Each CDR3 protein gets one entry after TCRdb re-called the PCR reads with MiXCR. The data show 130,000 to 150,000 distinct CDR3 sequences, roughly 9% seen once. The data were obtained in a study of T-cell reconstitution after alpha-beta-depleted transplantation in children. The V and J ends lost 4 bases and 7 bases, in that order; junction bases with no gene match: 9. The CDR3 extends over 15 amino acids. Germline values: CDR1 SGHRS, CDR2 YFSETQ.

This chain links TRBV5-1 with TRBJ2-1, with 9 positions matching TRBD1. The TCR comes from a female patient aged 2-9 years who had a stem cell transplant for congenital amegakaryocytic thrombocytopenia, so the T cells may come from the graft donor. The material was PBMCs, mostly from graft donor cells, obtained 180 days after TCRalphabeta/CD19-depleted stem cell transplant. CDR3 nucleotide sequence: TGCGCCAGCAGCCGACTGGGACAGGGAGTAAATGAGCAGTTCTTC. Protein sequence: CASSRLGQGVNEQFF.